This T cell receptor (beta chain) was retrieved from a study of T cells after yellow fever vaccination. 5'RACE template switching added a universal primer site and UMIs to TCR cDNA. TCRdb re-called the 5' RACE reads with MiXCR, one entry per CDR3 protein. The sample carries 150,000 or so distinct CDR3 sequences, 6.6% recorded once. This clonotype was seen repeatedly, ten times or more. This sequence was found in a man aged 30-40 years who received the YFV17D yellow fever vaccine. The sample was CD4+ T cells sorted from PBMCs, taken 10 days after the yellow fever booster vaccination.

CDR3 nucleotides: TGTGCCAGCAGCTTAGCGACACAGACCTACGAGCAGTACTTC. This codes for CASSLATQTYEQYF. The V gene is TRBV7-8, the J gene TRBJ2-7; D is uncertain. The CDR3 totals 14 residues. CDR1 and CDR2 (germline): SGHVS, FQNEAQ. The V gene lost 0 bases and the J gene lost 2 bases, with 8 bases spanning the gap.